This T cell receptor beta chain was observed in a study of identical twins. Note on this clonotype: Antigen specificity is unknown.

Whole-study results and caveats: Cross-sectional statistics, not tracking of the same donors, supported the conclusions. Models underestimated how often monozygotic twins shared out-of-frame TCR alpha.

Trimming shortened V by 3 bases and J by 2 bases, and 17 bases separated the two germline ends. This CDR3 has 16 residues. CDR1 and CDR2 from the germline V gene are SGHRS and YFSETQ. TCRdb analysed the 5' RACE reads with MiXCR anew, one entry per CDR3 protein. Altogether fewer than 550,000 distinct CDR3 sequences are present, roughly 15% being singletons, with the ten largest covering 0.44%. These data also formed part of another study, on yellow fever vaccine responses in identical twins.

The TCR sequence derives from a woman under 30 in good health. The genes are TRBV5-1 and TRBJ2-5, with D maybe TRBD2 (6 bases). The source material was CD4+ T cells sorted from blood. The CDR3 here is CASSWSGTVAQETQYF. DNA for the CDR3: TGCGCCAGCAGCTGGTCCGGGACTGTAGCTCAAGAGACCCAGTACTTC.